This T cell receptor (beta chain) was profiled in a study of T cells in localized non-small cell lung cancer. Study results and limitations: For the top 100 tumor clones, a median about 50 also appeared in adjacent lung. As only one tumor region underwent sequencing, heterogeneity remains possible.

Using immunoSEQ multiplex PCR, the repertoire was profiled, and TCRdb retains in-frame clones only, with some absent. This table holds 20,000 to 25,000 clones, around 86% found once. As for this clone: Its specificity is unknown.

This TCR came from a man aged 40 to 70 with stage II squamous cell lung carcinoma. Sequencing was performed on PBMCs, taken before any cancer treatment.

The CDR3 DNA is TGTGCCAGCACGCAGTTCTATGGCTACACCTTC. Amino acids: CASTQFYGYTF. This sequence joins TRBV2 and TRBJ1-2; D is undetermined. The V end lost 7 bases, the J end lost 4 bases, and 7 bases lay between the germline ends. Germline loops: CDR1 SNHLY, CDR2 FYNNEI. This CDR3 contains 11 residues.